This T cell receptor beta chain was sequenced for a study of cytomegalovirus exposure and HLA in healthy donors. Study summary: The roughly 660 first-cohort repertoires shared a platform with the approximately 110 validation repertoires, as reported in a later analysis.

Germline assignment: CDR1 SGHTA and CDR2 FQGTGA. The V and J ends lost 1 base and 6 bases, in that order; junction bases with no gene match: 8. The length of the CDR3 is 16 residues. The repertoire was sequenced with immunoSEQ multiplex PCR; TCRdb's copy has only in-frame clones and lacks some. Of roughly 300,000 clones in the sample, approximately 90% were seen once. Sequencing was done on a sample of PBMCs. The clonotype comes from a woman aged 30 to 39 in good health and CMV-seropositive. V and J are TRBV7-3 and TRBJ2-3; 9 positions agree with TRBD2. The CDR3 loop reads CASSLKLAGSKDTQYF. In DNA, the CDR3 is TGTGCCAGCAGCTTAAAGCTAGCGGGGAGTAAGGATACGCAGTATTTT.